The rows below give T cell receptor beta chains drawn from one sample of a study of T-cell memory formation after mild COVID-19. MiXCR was run by TCRdb on the 5' RACE reads, yielding one entry per CDR3 protein. This sample has about 260,000 distinct CDR3 sequences, with roughly 8.2% found just once. Sequenced material: PBMCs or a T cell subset sorted from them (not recorded which). The receptor set was obtained from a man younger than 35 who had mild COVID-19 (a few samples of this study predate the infection). Cell type and time point are not known. The CDR3 runs from the conserved cysteine through the conserved F or W. D genes are given only for firm matches. The size of a clone is reported for some rows only, either as once, few or many, or as a class for expanded clones.

TRBD2 | TRBJ2-1 | 16 | many | TRBV7-3 | CASSLGRGGSYNEQFF | TGTGCCAGCAGCTTAGGGCGGGGGGGCTCCTACAATGAGCAGTTCTTC
NA | TRBJ1-1 | 15 | NA | TRBV11-2 | CASSYRRYGGTEAFF | TGTGCCAGCAGCTACCGTAGGTACGGGGGCACTGAAGCTTTCTTT
TRBD1 | TRBJ2-7 | 14 | few | TRBV6-5 | CASSYAGQGYEQYF | TGTGCCAGCAGTTACGCGGGACAGGGCTACGAGCAGTACTTC
NA | TRBJ1-2 | 14 | NA | TRBV7-2 | CASSSATYYRGYTF | TGTGCCAGCAGTAGCGCCACGTACTATCGTGGCTACACCTTC
NA | TRBJ1-2 | 14 | many | TRBV7-2 | CASSPPDSLDGYTF | TGTGCCAGCAGCCCTCCGGACAGCTTAGATGGCTACACCTTC
NA | TRBJ2-2 | 13 | many | TRBV5-1 | CASSLALTGELFF | TGCGCCAGCAGCTTGGCCCTCACCGGGGAGCTGTTTTTT
NA | TRBJ2-2 | 15 | NA | TRBV12-3/TRBV12-4 | CASTHLRINTGELFF | TGTGCCAGCACACACCTTCGGATCAACACCGGGGAGCTGTTTTTT
NA | TRBJ2-1 | 13 | few | TRBV20-1 | CSASKDTHNEQFF | TGCAGTGCTAGCAAGGACACCCACAATGAGCAGTTCTTC
NA | TRBJ1-2 | 18 | few | TRBV6-2/TRBV6-3 | CASSYDPWTAERLDGYTF | TGTGCCAGCAGTTACGACCCGTGGACAGCAGAGAGGCTCGATGGCTACACCTTC
TRBD1 | TRBJ2-2 | 14 | few | TRBV7-3 | CASSSGQGNGELFF | TGTGCCAGCAGCTCTGGACAGGGAAACGGGGAGCTGTTTTTT
NA | TRBJ2-7 | 13 | NA | TRBV5-6 | CASSLGSRYEQYF | TGTGCCAGCAGCTTAGGTTCTCGCTACGAGCAGTACTTC